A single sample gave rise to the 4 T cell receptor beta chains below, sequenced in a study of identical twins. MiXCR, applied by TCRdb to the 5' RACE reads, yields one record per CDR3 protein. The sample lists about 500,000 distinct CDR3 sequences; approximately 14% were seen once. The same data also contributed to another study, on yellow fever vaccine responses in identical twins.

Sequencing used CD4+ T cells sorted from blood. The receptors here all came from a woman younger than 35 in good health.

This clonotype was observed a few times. The CDR3 DNA reads as TGTGCCAGCAGCTTAGCGGGGTCAGAGCAGTACTTC. Residues: CASSLAGSEQYF. The chain links TRBV7-9 to TRBJ2-7; D remains unclear. This CDR3 has 12 amino acids. Germline V gene sequence: CDR1 SEHNR, CDR2 FQNEAQ (reference sequence). Trimming cost V 0 bases and J 7 bases, with 7 bases left between them.

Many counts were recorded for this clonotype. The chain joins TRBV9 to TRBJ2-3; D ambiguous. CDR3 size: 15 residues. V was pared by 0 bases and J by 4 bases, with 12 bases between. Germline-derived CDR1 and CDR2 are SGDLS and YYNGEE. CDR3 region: CASSVGGGTSDTQYF. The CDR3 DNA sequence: TGTGCCAGCAGCGTAGGAGGCGGAACCTCAGATACGCAGTATTTT.

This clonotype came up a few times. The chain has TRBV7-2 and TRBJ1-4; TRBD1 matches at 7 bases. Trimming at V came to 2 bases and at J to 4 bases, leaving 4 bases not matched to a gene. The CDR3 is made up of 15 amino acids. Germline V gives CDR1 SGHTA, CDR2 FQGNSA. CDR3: CASSLKQGINEKLFF. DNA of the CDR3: TGTGCCAGCAGCTTAAAACAGGGGATTAATGAAAAACTGTTTTTT.

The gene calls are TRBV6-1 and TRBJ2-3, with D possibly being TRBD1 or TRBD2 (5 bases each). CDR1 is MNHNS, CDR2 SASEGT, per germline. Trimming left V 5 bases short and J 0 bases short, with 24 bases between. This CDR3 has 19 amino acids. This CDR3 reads CASSKLLAGTISSTDTQYF. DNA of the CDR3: TGTGCCAGCAGTAAGCTCCTGGCCGGGACCATCTCTAGCACAGATACGCAGTATTTT.